These 25 T cell receptor beta chains came from one sample sequenced in a study of cytomegalovirus exposure and HLA in healthy donors. PCR used 60 Vbeta primers and 13 Jbeta primers. This table comes from immunoSEQ multiplex PCR, and its TCRdb copy is limited to in-frame clones, with some not included. The sample records approximately 200,000 clones, about 85% being singletons. Sequenced material: PBMCs. The source is a human donor in good health.

This chain uses TRBV10-3 with TRBJ2-2, with 9 positions matching TRBD1. This CDR3 has 16 residues. V dropped 5 bases and J dropped 0; count of bases not matched to a gene: 4. The germline CDR1 and CDR2 sequences are ENHRY and SYGVKD. CDR3 in amino acids: CAISRQGGTNTGELFF. The CDR3 bases are TGTGCCATCAGTCGACAGGGGGGGACGAACACCGGGGAGCTGTTTTTT.

As concerns this clone: In the same sample, other DNA sequences code for this CDR3. V and J are TRBV5-1 and TRBJ2-7; TRBD1 is a possible D gene (6 bases). The V end lost 0 bases, the J end lost 2 bases, and 9 bases lay between the germline ends. The CDR3 loop spans 14 amino acids. Germline V CDR1 and CDR2: SGHRS, YFSETQ. This chain's CDR3 is CASSLEQGTYEQYF. CDR3 sequence (DNA): TGCGCCAGCAGCTTGGAGCAGGGGACCTACGAGCAGTACTTC.

The genes are TRBV10-1 and TRBJ1-3; TRBD1 is a possible D gene (6 bases). Trimming cost V 4 bases and J 6 bases, with 34 bases left between them. The germline V gene has CDR1 WNHNN and CDR2 SYGVQD (reference sequence). The CDR3 length is 21 residues. The CDR3 DNA sequence: TGCGCCAGCAGTGCCTCGAGGGCCAGGGGATGTGGAAACACGGGCAAAAACACCATATATTTT. Protein sequence: CASSASRARGCGNTGKNTIYF.

The chain couples TRBV7-3 to TRBJ2-1, with 12 bases matching TRBD2. The V gene's germline CDR1 is SGHTA and CDR2 FQGTGA. This CDR3 contains 16 residues. V was pared by 2 bases and J by 8 bases, with 7 bases of the junction left unmatched. CDR3 region: CASSLLTSGSMDEQFF. CDR3 bases: TGTGCCAGCAGCTTACTGACTAGCGGGAGTATGGATGAGCAGTTCTTC. Filled out from reference TRBV7-3 and TRBJ2-1, the complete variable domain reads GAGVSQTPSNKVTEKGKYVELRCDPISGHTALYWYRQSLGQGPEFLIYFQGTGAADDSGLPNDRFFAVRPEGSVSTLKIQRTERGDSAVYLCASSLLTSGSMDEQFFGPGTRLTVL.

The chain carries TRBV5-4 and TRBJ2-1, with TRBD2 matching 13 bases. CDR1 is SGHNT, CDR2 YYREEE, per germline (reference sequence). CDR3 length equals 17 residues. Unmatched junction bases numbered 8, after V lost 5 bases and J lost 3 bases. The CDR3 reads CASRAGTSGVNYNEQFF. Here the CDR3 DNA reads TGTGCCAGCAGGGCCGGGACTAGCGGGGTCAACTACAATGAGCAGTTCTTC.

This chain uses TRBV7-2 with TRBJ2-7, with TRBD1 matching 7 bases. The CDR3 loop spans 16 amino acids. The V gene end was trimmed by 5 bases and the J gene end by 4 bases; junction bases not matched to a gene: 14. Germline V CDR1 and CDR2: SGHTA, FQGNSA. CDR3 protein: CASSPNVAGGGYEQYF. CDR3 DNA sequence: TGTGCCAGCAGCCCTAACGTGGCAGGGGGTGGTTACGAGCAGTACTTC.

The rearrangement links TRBV6-5 to TRBJ2-1; 9 positions agree with TRBD2. V was clipped by 6 bases and J by 4 bases; unmatched bases: 4. From germline, CDR1 is MNHEY and CDR2 SVGAGI. This CDR3 is 14 amino acids long. The CDR3 loop is CASSPSGAYNEQFF. The CDR3 DNA is TGTGCCAGCAGCCCTAGCGGGGCTTACAATGAGCAGTTCTTC.

V usage is TRBV6-1 and J usage is TRBJ1-1, with D possibly matching TRBD1 (6 bases). The CDR3 loop spans 13 amino acids. From germline, CDR1 is MNHNS and CDR2 SASEGT. The germline V and J ends were trimmed by 6 bases and 1 base, with 9 bases remaining between them. CDR3 in DNA: TGTGCCAGCAGAGGACAGTGGAACACTGAAGCTTTCTTT. The encoded protein is CASRGQWNTEAFF.

The V gene is TRBV7-2, the J gene TRBJ2-6; 7 bases match TRBD1. Germline V gene lookup returns CDR1 SGHTA and CDR2 FQGNSA. The CDR3 has 18 amino acids. Trimming removed 5 bases from V and 0 bases from J; junction bases left unmatched: 10. In nucleotides, the CDR3 is TGTGCCAGCAGCCCTACCGGGACAGCGTACTCTGGGGCCAACGTCCTGACTTTC. Protein sequence: CASSPTGTAYSGANVLTF.

The chain uses TRBV2 and TRBJ2-5; 7 positions match TRBD2. Germline values: CDR1 SNHLY, CDR2 FYNNEI. The CDR3 has 14 amino acids. The junction had 4 bases not matched to a gene; V was cut back by 2 bases and J by 4 bases. The CDR3 is CASSERVAGETQYF. DNA of the CDR3: TGTGCCAGCAGTGAAAGGGTAGCGGGAGAGACCCAGTACTTC.

The rearrangement uses TRBV7-9 and TRBJ2-6; D remains ambiguous. This CDR3 is built from 17 residues. Trimming took off 4 bases at V and 1 base at J, with 14 bases between the two ends. Germline CDR1 and CDR2: SEHNR and FQNEAQ (reference sequence). The DNA of the CDR3 is TGTGCCAGCAGCTCCCCCGATATGAGTTCTGGGGCCAACGTCCTGACTTTC. Its translation: CASSSPDMSSGANVLTF.

As regards this clone: This specimen includes other DNA sequences encoding the same CDR3. The CDR3 DNA sequence: TGTGCCAGTAGTATTACCAGCGACCCAGATACGCAGTATTTT. It codes for CASSITSDPDTQYF. The genes are TRBV19 and TRBJ2-3; D unclear. CDR1 and CDR2 (germline): LNHDA, SQIVND (reference sequence). Trimming took off 3 bases at V and 4 bases at J, with 11 bases between the two ends. The CDR3 has 14 residues.

This chain joins TRBV7-9 and TRBJ2-5, with TRBD2 as a possible D gene (6 bases). Deletions cut 6 bases from V and 5 bases from J, with 16 bases between. The CDR3 loop spans 14 amino acids. CDR1 is SEHNR and CDR2 is FQNEAQ in the germline V gene (reference sequence). CDR3 protein: CASSPHGGRETQYF. The CDR3 DNA is TGTGCCAGCAGTCCCCATGGGGGGAGGGAGACCCAGTACTTC.

The chain couples TRBV9 to TRBJ2-7; a weak D match, TRBD2 (6 bases). This CDR3 spans 19 amino acids. The germline gives CDR1 SGDLS, CDR2 YYNGEE. V lost 0 bases and J 3 bases, leaving 25 bases between the germline ends. This chain's CDR3 is CASSVVGGTGTGPIYEQYF. DNA of the CDR3: TGTGCCAGCAGCGTAGTAGGAGGGACCGGGACTGGACCTATCTACGAGCAGTACTTC.

This rearrangement joins TRBV4-2 to TRBJ2-1; possible D gene TRBD2, 5 bases. This CDR3 comprises 19 residues. Germline V gene data show CDR1 as LGHNA and CDR2 as YNFKEQ. Trimming shortened V by 4 bases and J by 6 bases, and 28 bases separated the two germline ends. The CDR3 region has the DNA TGTGCCAGCAGCCTTTCTTGGACCCCCGCCGGGCTAGCAGGCAATGAGCAGTTCTTC. Its translation is CASSLSWTPAGLAGNEQFF.

This clone was counted a single time. The chain has TRBV11-3 and TRBJ2-1; a possible D gene is TRBD2 (6 bases). Deletions cut 0 bases from V and 4 bases from J, with 16 bases between. Germline loops: CDR1 SGHNT, CDR2 YENEEA. CDR3 length equals 17 residues. This CDR3 reads CASSLEGGSGAYNEQFF. The DNA for the CDR3 is TGTGCCAGCAGCTTAGAGGGGGGTAGCGGAGCATACAATGAGCAGTTCTTC.

The chain carries TRBV28 and TRBJ2-7; 10 bases are a match to TRBD2. This CDR3 has 15 amino acids. In germline, CDR1 is MDHEN, CDR2 SYDVKM. The V and J ends lost 6 bases and 2 bases, in that order; junction bases with no gene match: 7. This chain's CDR3 is CASSREREGPYEQYF. CDR3 sequence (DNA): TGTGCCAGCAGCCGCGAGCGGGAGGGCCCCTACGAGCAGTACTTC.

This chain connects TRBV28 to TRBJ1-1; 7 bases align to TRBD1. The CDR3 has 14 amino acids. The V gene's germline CDR1 is MDHEN and CDR2 SYDVKM. V lost 3 bases to trimming and J lost 10 bases; unmatched junction nucleotides: 11. This CDR3 reads CASSFKQGWNRAFF. The CDR3 DNA reads as TGTGCCAGCAGTTTTAAACAGGGGTGGAACCGAGCTTTCTTT.

The chain combines TRBV6-5 with TRBJ2-7; 8 nucleotides agree with TRBD2. This CDR3 is built from 14 residues. V gave up 6 bases and J gave up 2 bases; unmatched junction bases: 6. Germline V gene data show CDR1 as MNHEY and CDR2 as SVGAGI. CDR3 sequence: CASRSPGLAYEQYF. CDR3 DNA sequence: TGTGCCAGCAGGTCTCCGGGACTAGCCTACGAGCAGTACTTC.

The V and J genes are TRBV14 and TRBJ2-2; 7 bases agree with TRBD2. The CDR3 sequence is 16 residues long. The V segment lost 3 bases and the J segment 5 bases; nucleotides outside the gene matches: 9. The germline V gene encodes CDR1 SGHDN and CDR2 FVKESK. For the CDR3, the DNA is TGTGCCAGCAGCCAGGCTGCGGGAGCCGGAACCGGGGAGCTGTTTTTT. It encodes CASSQAAGAGTGELFF.

Comment on this clone: Other nucleotide sequences from this sample produce the same CDR3. The rearrangement joins TRBV5-1 to TRBJ2-7; D might be TRBD1 (6 bases). Trimming took 0 bases from V and 3 from J, leaving 7 bases between them. Germline V gene sequence: CDR1 SGHRS, CDR2 YFSETQ. The CDR3 is 13 residues long. CDR3 in amino acids: CASSLETGYEQYF. The CDR3 DNA reads TGCGCCAGCAGCTTGGAGACAGGCTACGAGCAGTACTTC.

This chain links TRBV19 with TRBJ2-1; possibly TRBD2 for D (5 bases). Deletions cut 3 bases from V and 10 bases from J, with 10 bases between. Germline loops: CDR1 LNHDA, CDR2 SQIVND (reference sequence). The CDR3 is made up of 12 amino acids. The CDR3 sequence is CASSMSRVEQFF. As DNA, the CDR3 is TGTGCCAGTAGTATGTCGAGGGTCGAGCAGTTCTTC.

The CDR3 sequence: CASGVAGGPHEQYF. The CDR3, as DNA: TGTGCCAGTGGGGTAGCGGGAGGGCCCCATGAGCAGTACTTC. The V and J genes are TRBV19 and TRBJ2-7; 11 positions agree with TRBD2. This CDR3 is 14 amino acids long. J was trimmed by 7 bases and V by 8 bases; bases with no gene match: 10. Germline V gene data show CDR1 as LNHDA and CDR2 as SQIVND (reference sequence).

This clone was recorded once. The chain links TRBV9 to TRBJ2-5; perhaps TRBD2 as D (5 bases). CDR3 length: 13 residues. Germline CDR1 and CDR2: SGDLS and YYNGEE. V was trimmed by 0 bases and J by 2 bases, leaving 5 bases between them. The CDR3 loop reads CASSVAGQETQYF. CDR3 nucleotides: TGTGCCAGCAGCGTAGCGGGACAAGAGACCCAGTACTTC.

On this clone: Different DNA sequences within this sample yield the same CDR3. The V and J genes are TRBV7-9 and TRBJ1-1, with a weak D call TRBD1 (5 bases). This CDR3 is built from 14 residues. From germline, CDR1 is SEHNR and CDR2 FQNEAQ (reference sequence). V gave up 1 base and J gave up 4 bases, with 10 bases separating them. CDR3 sequence: CASSLVQGGTEAFF. Written as DNA, the CDR3 is TGTGCCAGCAGCTTAGTTCAGGGCGGCACTGAAGCTTTCTTT. Based on the CDR3 plus reference TRBV7-9 and TRBJ1-1, the full variable domain is DTGVSQNPRHKITKRGQNVTFRCDPISEHNRLYWYRQTLGQGPEFLTYFQNEAQLEKSRLLSDRFSAERPKGSFSTLEIQRTEQGDSAMYLCASSLVQGGTEAFFGQGTRLTVV.